Following are 18 T cell receptor beta chains from one sample sequenced in a study of T cell changes during pregnancy in multiple sclerosis. Repertoires were generated with immunoSEQ multiplex PCR, while TCRdb's copy carries only in-frame clones and drops some. Among about 48,000 clones, 88% were seen once, and the ten largest hold around 1.2%. Sequencing was performed on CD4+ T cells from peripheral blood mononuclear cells, taken in the second trimester of pregnancy. All receptors derive from a female donor with multiple sclerosis, enrolled in a pregnancy study.

This clone occurred once. The chain uses TRBV4-2 and TRBJ2-3; D call uncertain. Germline V lookup: CDR1 LGHNA, CDR2 YNFKEQ. The CDR3 has 13 residues. V was trimmed by 4 bases and J by 4 bases, leaving 9 bases between them. In DNA, the CDR3 is TGTGCCAGCAGCCTCGACAAGGCAGATACGCAGTATTTT. It encodes CASSLDKADTQYF.

The sample holds one count of this clone. This chain connects TRBV4-3 to TRBJ2-1; tentative D call: TRBD1 (6 bases). CDR1 is LGHNA, CDR2 YSLEER, per germline. Deletions cut 0 bases from V and 12 bases from J, with 12 bases between. This CDR3 has 13 amino acids. CDR3 in amino acids: CASSQDGGQSQFF. The CDR3 DNA is TGCGCCAGCAGCCAAGATGGGGGCCAGTCGCAGTTCTTC.

This clone was picked up one time. The genes are TRBV18 and TRBJ1-3; 7 bases agree with TRBD1. The CDR3 is 15 residues long. CDR1 and CDR2 (germline): KGHSH, LQKENI. Trimming cost V 4 bases and J 2 bases; bases outside gene matches: 5. CDR3 region: CASSLNTGAGNTIYF. CDR3 nucleotides: TGTGCCAGCTCACTAAATACAGGGGCTGGAAACACCATATATTTT.

The chain joins TRBV10-1 to TRBJ2-2; maybe TRBD1 (5 bases). CDR3 length: 14 amino acids. V lost 4 bases to trimming and J lost 4 bases, with 10 bases between them. CDR1 is WNHNN and CDR2 is SYGVQD in the germline V gene (reference sequence). CDR3 protein: CASSGHDSTGELFF. The CDR3 bases are TGCGCCAGCAGTGGTCACGACAGCACCGGGGAGCTGTTTTTT.

The rearrangement uses TRBV9 and TRBJ1-4; TRBD1 might be the D (6 bases). The ends were cut back, 0 bases at V and 5 bases at J, with 17 bases in the middle. CDR1 and CDR2 from the germline V gene are SGDLS and YYNGEE. CDR3 length equals 17 residues. The CDR3 loop reads CASSVGPPGASNEKLFF. Written as DNA, the CDR3 is TGTGCCAGCAGCGTAGGGCCCCCAGGGGCCTCAAATGAAAAACTGTTTTTT. The entire variable domain, with the rest obtained from reference TRBV9 and TRBJ1-4, is as follows: DSGVTQTPKHLITATGQRVTLRCSPRSGDLSVYWYQQSLDQGLQFLIQYYNGEERAKGNILERFSAQQFPDLHSELNLSSLELGDSALYFCASSVGPPGASNEKLFFGSGTQLSVL.

This clone was detected only once. This rearrangement joins TRBV7-2 to TRBJ1-2; D gene ambiguous. The length of the CDR3 is 13 residues. Trimming took 5 bases from V and 3 from J, leaving 10 bases between them. Germline V lookup: CDR1 SGHTA, CDR2 FQGNSA. CDR3 DNA sequence: TGTGCCAGCAGCCCCATCGGGGACTATGGCTACACCTTC. Translation: CASSPIGDYGYTF.

About this clone: Mismatch with germline at one junction end may stem from a read error. The chain combines TRBV7-7 with TRBJ2-7, with 8 positions matching TRBD1. The CDR3 consists of 14 residues. Per germline, CDR1 SSHAT and CDR2 FNYEAQ (reference sequence). The CDR3 bases are TGTGCTAGCAGCTTGGACAGGGAATCCTACGAGCAGTACTTC. Its protein product is CASSLDRESYEQYF.

There are a few counts of this clone. The J gene is TRBJ2-7, the V gene TRBV7-2; 11 bases agree with TRBD1. CDR3 size: 14 residues. V lost 5 bases to trimming and J lost 3 bases; unmatched junction nucleotides: 3. Per germline, CDR1 SGHTA and CDR2 FQGNSA. DNA for the CDR3: TGTGCCAGCAGCCGGGACAGGGGGAGCTACGAGCAGTACTTC. Translation: CASSRDRGSYEQYF.

The chain has TRBV2 and TRBJ1-2, with 9 bases matching TRBD1. The CDR3 contains 12 residues. Germline CDR1 reads SNHLY; CDR2 reads FYNNEI. V lost 11 bases to trimming and J lost 8 bases; unmatched junction nucleotides: 9. CDR3 in amino acids: CAGNRDRAGYTF. The CDR3 DNA reads as TGTGCCGGGAACCGGGACAGGGCCGGCTACACCTTC. The variable domain in full, completed from reference TRBV2 and TRBJ1-2, reads EPEVTQTPSHQVTQMGQEVILRCVPISNHLYFYWYRQILGQKVEFLVSFYNNEISEKSEIFDDQFSVERPDGSNFTLKIRSTKLEDSAMYFCAGNRDRAGYTFGSGTRLTVV.

The V gene is TRBV7-2, the J gene TRBJ1-1; D is ambiguous. CDR3 length equals 14 residues. Germline CDR1 SGHTA, CDR2 FQGNSA. Deletions cut 7 bases from V and 5 bases from J, with 17 bases between. The chain's CDR3 is CASNERELGTEAFF. The CDR3 DNA sequence: TGTGCCAGCAATGAGCGGGAATTGGGGACTGAAGCTTTCTTT.

The chain combines TRBV29-1 with TRBJ2-2, with 8 bases identical to TRBD2. Trimming cost V 5 bases and J 8 bases; bases outside gene matches: 13. This CDR3 contains 15 residues. Germline CDR1 is SQVTM and CDR2 is ANQGSEA. CDR3 sequence: CSVPGLSGSTGELFF. In DNA, the CDR3 is TGCAGCGTTCCCGGCCTGAGCGGGAGTACTGGGGAGCTGTTTTTT.

This clone was counted a single time. This chain uses TRBV7-2 with TRBJ2-2; TRBD2 agrees at 8 bases. Unmatched junction bases numbered 11, after V lost 4 bases and J lost 4 bases. Germline lookup yields CDR1 SGHTA and CDR2 FQGNSA. There are 17 residues in the CDR3. The DNA for the CDR3 is TGTGCCAGCAGCTCATCTAGCTGGACTAGCAGCACCGGGGAGCTGTTTTTT. This translates into CASSSSSWTSSTGELFF.

Notes on this clone: An end of the junction differs from the germline gene, which may be a read error. The J gene is TRBJ2-1, the V gene TRBV10-1, with 9 bases that match TRBD2. The germline V gene encodes CDR1 WNHNN and CDR2 SYGVQD (reference sequence). The CDR3 loop spans 15 amino acids. CDR3 nucleotide sequence: TGCGCCAGCAGCCATGACCGGCTGGGCGGGAGGGCCCCGATCTTC. It yields the protein CASSHDRLGGRAPIF.

In DNA, the CDR3 is TGCGCCAGCACCCTGACAGGGGATCAGCCCCAGCATTTT. Translated: CASTLTGDQPQHF. The rearrangement links TRBV10-2 to TRBJ1-5; 8 nucleotides agree with TRBD1. Germline-derived CDR1 and CDR2 are WSHSY and SAAADI. The trim removed 7 bases at V and 5 bases at J, leaving 4 bases unmatched. This CDR3 has 13 residues.

J is TRBJ2-7 and V is TRBV19; 12 bases map to TRBD1. The CDR3 covers 16 residues. Germline trimming cut 4 bases from V and 4 bases from J; bases unmatched to any gene: 8. CDR1 is LNHDA and CDR2 is SQIVND in the germline V gene (reference sequence). The CDR3 reads CASSKQPGQGAYEQYF. CDR3 DNA: TGTGCCAGTAGTAAACAGCCGGGACAGGGGGCATACGAGCAGTACTTC.

The gene calls are TRBV5-6 and TRBJ1-4, with D maybe TRBD1 (6 bases). The germline CDR1 and CDR2 sequences are SGHDT and YYEEEE. The ends were cut back, 5 bases at V and 3 bases at J, with 14 bases in the middle. There are 15 residues in the CDR3. The CDR3 region has the DNA TGTGCCAGCAGTTATTACAGGGCGGCTAATGAAAAACTGTTTTTT. It codes for CASSYYRAANEKLFF.

This clone was seen only once. The chain carries TRBV5-6 and TRBJ1-3; D is possibly TRBD1 (6 bases). The CDR3 runs to 14 residues. The germline gives CDR1 SGHDT, CDR2 YYEEEE. Trimming cost V 2 bases and J 4 bases, with 10 bases left between them. CDR3 sequence reads: CASSLGGKGNTIYF. Written as DNA, the CDR3 is TGTGCCAGCAGCTTAGGGGGAAAAGGAAACACCATATATTTT.

The chain joins TRBV7-8 to TRBJ2-1; 7 bases map to TRBD2. V shed 5 bases, J shed 0 bases, and the junction held 10 bases outside the gene matches. The CDR3 consists of 17 residues. Germline values: CDR1 SGHVS, CDR2 FQNEAQ. The CDR3 nucleotides read TGTGCCAGCAGCGCAGAACAGCGGGACCTCTCCTACAATGAGCAGTTCTTC. Translating it yields CASSAEQRDLSYNEQFF.